These T cell receptor beta chains were read from a single sample in a study of cytomegalovirus exposure and HLA in healthy donors. Produced via immunoSEQ multiplex PCR; TCRdb's table is partial and in-frame only. This sample yields 43,000 or so clones, of which approximately 80% are seen a single time; approximately 1.5% belongs to the top ten. The sample was PBMCs. These receptors were collected from a man in his thirties or forties in good health and CMV-seronegative. The CDR3 runs from the conserved cysteine through the conserved F or W. D genes are given only for firm matches. Size tells how often a clone was seen (once, few, many) or the class of an expanded clone, and some rows leave it out.

cdr3_nt cdr3_aa j_call v_call d_call clone_size
TGTGCCAGCAGCTTAGCGGGGGTTAGCGGGACCTACGAGCAGTACTTC CASSLAGVSGTYEQYF TRBJ2-7 TRBV11-2 TRBD2 NA
TGTGCCAGCAGCGGCCCCAGGGGTTTCGGCTCTGGAAACACCATATATTTT CASSGPRGFGSGNTIYF TRBJ1-3 TRBV7-9 NA NA
TGTGCCACAGGGGTAGGTGAGCAGTTCTTC CATGVGEQFF TRBJ2-1 TRBV7-2 NA NA
TGCAGCGTTGAAGGGTCATGGACTGGCGGAGGAGGCTACGAGCAGTACTTC CSVEGSWTGGGGYEQYF TRBJ2-7 TRBV29-1 NA NA
TGTGCCAGCAGCGTAGGGGCAGGGGGCACCTACGAGCAGTACTTC CASSVGAGGTYEQYF TRBJ2-7 TRBV9 TRBD1 NA
TGTGCCAGAAGTTTAGGACTAGCGGGAGGGTCCTACAATGAGCAGTTCTTC CARSLGLAGGSYNEQFF TRBJ2-1 TRBV5-3 TRBD2 NA
TGTGCCAGCAGCGCCGGGGGGAGCTACAATGAGCAGTTCTTC CASSAGGSYNEQFF TRBJ2-1 TRBV9 TRBD2 NA
TGCGCCAGCAGCTTTATCGGGAGGGCCGGAGATACGCAGTATTTT CASSFIGRAGDTQYF TRBJ2-3 TRBV5-1 TRBD2 NA
TGCAGCGTTGTAAGGAGGGCACCTAGCACAGATACGCAGTATTTT CSVVRRAPSTDTQYF TRBJ2-3 TRBV29-1 NA NA
TGCGCCAGCAGCCAAGTCAGCCAGGGGACCTACGAGCAGTACTTC CASSQVSQGTYEQYF TRBJ2-7 TRBV4-1 NA few
TGCAGCTATACTACAAGAAACGATGAGCAGTTCTTC CSYTTRNDEQFF TRBJ2-1 TRBV29-1 NA NA
TGTGCCAGTAACAGGGCAGACGCGGCTGGAAACACCATATATTTT CASNRADAAGNTIYF TRBJ1-3 TRBV28 NA NA
TGTGCCAGCAGCCCGCGACAGGGGGCGCGCGGGAGGGCCGTTGAGCAGTTCTTC CASSPRQGARGRAVEQFF TRBJ2-1 TRBV7-2 NA NA
TGTGCCAGCAGTGACTATACAGGGGGCATGAATGAGCAGTTCTTC CASSDYTGGMNEQFF TRBJ2-1 TRBV6-4 TRBD1 NA
TGTGCCAGCAACGCGGCCAATCAGCCCCAGCATTTT CASNAANQPQHF TRBJ1-5 TRBV2 NA NA
TGTGCCAGCAGCTTAACAGGGACGGCCTACGAGCAGTACTTC CASSLTGTAYEQYF TRBJ2-7 TRBV7-8 NA NA
TGTGCCAGCAGCAAAGCGAGCGGGACAGGGTACGAGCAGTACTTC CASSKASGTGYEQYF TRBJ2-7 TRBV7-2 TRBD1 NA
TGTGCCAGCACTGCAGCGGGAGTTGATACGCAGTATTTT CASTAAGVDTQYF TRBJ2-3 TRBV6-6 TRBD2 NA
TGTGCCAGCAGGCAACTTGACAGGGATAACACTGAAGCTTTCTTT CASRQLDRDNTEAFF TRBJ1-1 TRBV14 TRBD1 NA
TGTGCCAGCAGCCAAGATCACCACACCTGGTTCCGGCGGGAGGGCCTCGCGAATGAGCAGTTCTTC CASSQDHHTWFRREGLANEQFF TRBJ2-1 TRBV4-2 TRBD2 NA
TGTGCCAGCAGCGCCGCAGGGGGCGCTTACAATGAGCAGTTCTTC CASSAAGGAYNEQFF TRBJ2-1 TRBV9 TRBD1 NA
TGTGCCAGCAGTATACCAACAGGGGGGAGATCCTACGAGCAGTACTTC CASSIPTGGRSYEQYF TRBJ2-7 TRBV28 TRBD1 NA
TGTGCCAGCAGCTTACATGGATCGCGGGAAAAACTGTTTTTT CASSLHGSREKLFF TRBJ1-4 TRBV5-4 NA NA
TGTGCCAGTTTAGGGACAGCCTACGAGCAGTACTTC CASLGTAYEQYF TRBJ2-7 TRBV6-6 TRBD1 NA
TGTGCCAGTAGTACCTCGTTTGTTGGCTACACCTTC CASSTSFVGYTF TRBJ1-2 TRBV19 NA NA
TGTGCCAGCAGCTTGGTTTCAGGAGCTTTTAGCGGGAGGGTTCCCAATACGCAGTATTTT CASSLVSGAFSGRVPNTQYF TRBJ2-3 TRBV5-4 TRBD2 NA
TGTGCCAGCAGCGGCCTTAGCGGGAGTACAAAGACCCAGTACTTC CASSGLSGSTKTQYF TRBJ2-5 TRBV5-6 TRBD2 once
TGCGCCAGCAGCTTGAGGTCTAGCTTGAGGGACAATGAGCAGTTCTTC CASSLRSSLRDNEQFF TRBJ2-1 TRBV5-1 NA few
TGTGCCAGCATTAAGGACAGGGCGCAAGAGACCCAGTACTTC CASIKDRAQETQYF TRBJ2-5 TRBV6-1 TRBD1 NA
TGCGCCAGCAGCTCTGGAGTCAACACTGAAGCTTTCTTT CASSSGVNTEAFF TRBJ1-1 TRBV5-1 NA NA
TGTGCCAGCAGGCACCGAACTAGCAGCACAGACACGCAGTATTTT CASRHRTSSTDTQYF TRBJ2-3 TRBV13 NA NA
TGTGCCACCAGCAGAGATCACAGGTTATCCTACGAGCAGTACTTC CATSRDHRLSYEQYF TRBJ2-7 TRBV15 NA NA
TGTGCCAGTAGTATAGGTGGGGCCGACAGAATCTCTGAAGCTTTCTTT CASSIGGADRISEAFF TRBJ1-1 TRBV19 NA NA
TGTGCCAGCAGCAAGGGGGTGCTCTCGGGTTCACCCCTCCACTTT CASSKGVLSGSPLHF TRBJ1-6 TRBV5-4 NA few
TGTGCCAGCTCAACCAGCCCCGACAGGGGGAGGGCTGAAGCTTTCTTT CASSTSPDRGRAEAFF TRBJ1-1 TRBV18 TRBD1 NA
TGTGCCAGCAGTTACCGGGGGTTGAGGGAAAAACTGTTTTTT CASSYRGLREKLFF TRBJ1-4 TRBV6-5 NA NA
TGTGCCAGTAGAAAATCGACGGCCGGGACAGGGGAGCATGAGCAGTTCTTC CASRKSTAGTGEHEQFF TRBJ2-1 TRBV19 TRBD1 NA
TGTGCCAGCAGTTTAGGGACAGGGGGCGGGGAGACCCAGTACTTC CASSLGTGGGETQYF TRBJ2-5 TRBV28 TRBD1 NA